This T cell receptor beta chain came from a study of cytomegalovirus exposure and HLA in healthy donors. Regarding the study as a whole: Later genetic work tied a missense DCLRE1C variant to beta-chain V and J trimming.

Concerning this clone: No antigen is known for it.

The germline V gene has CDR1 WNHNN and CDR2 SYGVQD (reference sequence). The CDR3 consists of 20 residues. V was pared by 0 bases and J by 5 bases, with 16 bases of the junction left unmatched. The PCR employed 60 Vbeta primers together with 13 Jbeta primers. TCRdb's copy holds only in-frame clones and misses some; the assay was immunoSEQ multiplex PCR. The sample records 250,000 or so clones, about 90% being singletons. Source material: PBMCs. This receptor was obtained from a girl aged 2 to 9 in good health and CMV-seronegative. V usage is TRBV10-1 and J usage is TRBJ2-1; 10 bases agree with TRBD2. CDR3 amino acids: CASSESTPELLAGIDNEQFF. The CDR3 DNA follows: TGCGCCAGCAGTGAGTCCACACCCGAGCTACTAGCGGGAATCGACAATGAGCAGTTCTTC.